These 25 T cell receptor beta chains were sequenced from one sample in a study of post-analysis software for immune sequencing data (dated by TCRdb to 2015 to 2017). Overall study outcomes, separate from this receptor: Four to six TRBV segments, including TRBV5-6, TRBV5-1 and TRBV20-1, were significantly more frequent in patients than controls.

For these receptors, no antigen is known. Preparation of the library involved PCR. The listed sequencing device is Illumina HiSeq 2500. Unique molecular identifiers were incorporated into TCR beta cDNA libraries to reduce PCR and sequencing biases. Clones were called with MiXCR by TCRdb after fastp trimmed the public reads at Q25, and only in-frame beta chains were retained. All rows with the same CDR3 protein become a single entry with the most common DNA and genes. The sample data list 800,000 to 950,000 distinct CDR3 sequences, and about 57% of these were observed just once. Over 4% of the sample is held by the ten biggest clonotypes. The specimen sequenced was blood. Receptors were obtained from a girl aged 10 to 17 with multiple sclerosis.

This clonotype has a handful of counts. The rearrangement uses TRBV15 and TRBJ1-2; no reliable D call. Between the trimmed V and J ends, which lost 3 bases and 2 bases, there was a span of 10 bases. The CDR3 runs to 14 residues. Germline values: CDR1 LNHNV, CDR2 YYDKDF (reference sequence). The CDR3 bases are TGTGCCACCAGCAGTCCGCCGGCGAACTATGGCTACACCTTC. Its protein product is CATSSPPANYGYTF.

This clonotype has more than one count but fewer than ten. The chain is built from TRBV5-1 and TRBJ1-2, with D maybe TRBD1 (6 bases). The CDR3 has 15 amino acids. Germline lookup yields CDR1 SGHRS and CDR2 YFSETQ. V shed 4 bases and J shed 4 bases, with 17 bases lying between them. The CDR3 coding sequence is TGCGCCAGCAGCCCACAGGGAACCGGGGGCTATGGCTACACCTTC. Its protein is CASSPQGTGGYGYTF.

The chain joins TRBV30 to TRBJ1-2, with 7 positions matching TRBD1. Per the germline V gene, CDR1 is GTSNPN and CDR2 is SVGIG (reference sequence). V was pared by 7 bases and J by 7 bases, with 6 bases of the junction left unmatched. This CDR3 contains 11 residues. CDR3 protein: CASGRGLGYTF. CDR3 DNA: TGTGCCTCCGGGAGGGGGCTTGGCTACACCTTC.

J is TRBJ2-1 and V is TRBV20-1; D possibly matches TRBD1 or TRBD2 (5 bases each). The CDR3 loop spans 15 amino acids. The germline gives CDR1 DFQATT, CDR2 SNEGSKA (reference sequence). V lost 2 bases, J lost 2 bases, and 13 bases lay in between. The CDR3 is CSARRVGTAYNEQFF. The CDR3 nucleotides read TGCAGTGCTAGAAGGGTGGGGACGGCCTACAATGAGCAGTTCTTC.

The chain recombines TRBV6-2 or TRBV6-3 with TRBJ1-5; D gene ambiguous. Germline V CDR1 and CDR2: MNHEY, SVGEGT. V was clipped by 6 bases and J by 3 bases, with 9 bases between them. There are 13 residues in the CDR3. This CDR3 reads CASRGRINQPQHF. As DNA, the CDR3 is TGTGCCAGCAGGGGGAGAATCAATCAGCCCCAGCATTTT.

This clonotype was picked up a small number of times. The gene calls are TRBV20-1 and TRBJ2-5, with 7 bases lining up with TRBD1. CDR1 and CDR2 (germline): DFQATT, SNEGSKA (reference sequence). J was trimmed by 5 bases and V by 6 bases; bases with no gene match: 6. This CDR3 is built from 12 residues. CDR3: CSAQTGTETQYF. CDR3 nucleotides: TGCAGTGCCCAGACAGGGACGGAGACCCAGTACTTC.

This sequence joins TRBV5-1 and TRBJ2-4; 7 bases agree with TRBD2. The germline gives CDR1 SGHRS, CDR2 YFSETQ. CDR3 length: 12 amino acids. With 4 bases clipped from V and 15 bases from J, the junction kept 10 bases outside the gene matches. The CDR3 sequence is CASSTSSGLRYF. The CDR3 bases are TGCGCCAGCAGCACCTCTAGCGGCCTAAGGTACTTC.

The chain recombines TRBV12-3 or TRBV12-4 with TRBJ1-4; D not resolved. The CDR3 spans 12 residues. Trimming shortened V by 5 bases and J by 11 bases, and 12 bases separated the two germline ends. This CDR3 is CASSIGSSKLFF. CDR3 nucleotide sequence: TGTGCCAGCAGTATAGGCAGTAGTAAACTGTTTTTT.

The genes are TRBV9 and TRBJ2-7, with TRBD2 matching over 8 bases. The ends lost 0 bases at V and 0 bases at J; junction bases unmatched: 5. CDR1 and CDR2 (germline): SGDLS, YYNGEE. This CDR3 has 16 amino acids. The CDR3 nucleotides are TGTGCCAGCAGCGTAGGGTCGCTAGCGGGCTCCTACGAGCAGTACTTC. This translates into CASSVGSLAGSYEQYF.

J is TRBJ1-2 and V is TRBV5-1; 9 bases are shared with TRBD1. The CDR3 length is 17 residues. CDR1 is SGHRS and CDR2 is YFSETQ in the germline V gene. V lost 4 bases, J lost 7 bases, and 17 bases stayed unmatched. CDR3 DNA: TGCGCCAGCAGCCCCGACCGACCGGGACAGGGAATTGGTGGCTACACCTTC. Its protein product is CASSPDRPGQGIGGYTF.

The V call is TRBV29-1, the J call TRBJ2-5; a possible D gene is TRBD1 (7 bases). The CDR3 sequence is 13 residues long. Deletions cut 6 bases from V and 5 bases from J, with 16 bases between. CDR1 and CDR2 (germline): SQVTM, ANQGSEA. The CDR3 nucleotides are TGCAGCGTCCGGACAGGCGGAGGGGAGACCCAGTACTTC. Amino acid sequence: CSVRTGGGETQYF. The whole variable domain, filled in from reference TRBV29-1 and TRBJ2-5, reads SAVISQKPSRDICQRGTSLTIQCQVDSQVTMMFWYRQQPGQSLTLIATANQGSEATYESGFVIDKFPISRPNLTFSTLTVSNMSPEDSSIYLCSVRTGGGETQYFGPGTRLLVL.

CDR3 in DNA: TGTGCCAGCAGCTTCGACGGCCGTGGAGAGACCCAGTACTTC. Translated, it gives CASSFDGRGETQYF. V usage is TRBV7-8 and J usage is TRBJ2-5; D gene unclear. The V end lost 3 bases, the J end lost 4 bases, and 12 bases lay between the germline ends. Germline V gives CDR1 SGHVS, CDR2 FQNEAQ. The CDR3 length is 14 residues.

This clonotype has just one count. The chain carries TRBV18 and TRBJ2-5; weak D call: TRBD1 (6 bases). V was pared by 0 bases and J by 1 base, with 15 bases between. Germline CDR1 is KGHSH and CDR2 is LQKENI. The CDR3 consists of 17 residues. Written as DNA, the CDR3 is TGTGCCAGCTCACCACCGTCGAGAGGGGGATTCCAAGAGACCCAGTACTTC. This codes for CASSPPSRGGFQETQYF.

As to this clonotype: No conserved phenylalanine or tryptophan ends this CDR3, so it is likely a read error. This chain connects TRBV5-1 to TRBJ2-5; 12 nucleotides align to TRBD2. V lost 4 bases to trimming and J lost 0 bases; unmatched junction nucleotides: 10. The CDR3 is 18 amino acids. Germline loops: CDR1 SGHRS, CDR2 YFSETQ. In nucleotides, the CDR3 is TGCGCCAGCAGCCCCGGGACTAGCGGGCTTTGGTACCAAGAGACCCAGTACATC. Translation: CASSPGTSGLWYQETQYI.

The genes are TRBV20-1 and TRBJ2-5, with 7 bases lining up with TRBD2. CDR1 and CDR2 (germline): DFQATT, SNEGSKA (reference sequence). After removal of 2 bases from V and 4 bases from J, the junction contained 4 bases not matched to a gene. This CDR3 region has 13 residues. CDR3 coding DNA: TGCAGTGCTAGATCGGGGGGACGAGAGACCCAGTACTTC. Translation: CSARSGGRETQYF.

The V gene is TRBV14, the J gene TRBJ2-7, with 9 bases identical to TRBD1. Germline CDR1 and CDR2: SGHDN and FVKESK. This CDR3 has 16 amino acids. With V trimmed by 2 bases and J by 6 bases, 11 bases remained unmatched. The CDR3 loop reads CASSQCPGTGSCEQYF. The CDR3 nucleotides read TGTGCCAGCAGCCAATGCCCTGGGACAGGGAGTTGCGAGCAGTACTTC. Full variable domain (missing parts from reference TRBV14 and TRBJ2-7): EAGVTQFPSHSVIEKGQTVTLRCDPISGHDNLYWYRRVMGKEIKFLLHFVKESKQDESGMPNNRFLAERTGGTYSTLKVQPAELEDSGVYFCASSQCPGTGSCEQYFGPGTRLTVT.

This clonotype was seen a few times. The chain joins TRBV29-1 to TRBJ2-7; 9 positions agree with TRBD1. V gave up 5 bases and J gave up 2 bases; unmatched junction bases: 7. Looked up from germline, CDR1 is SQVTM and CDR2 is ANQGSEA. The CDR3 extends over 14 amino acids. CDR3 DNA: TGCAGCGTTTCCCGGGACAGGGAAGCCTACGAGCAGTACTTC. Translating gives CSVSRDREAYEQYF.

This chain connects TRBV20-1 to TRBJ2-1, with TRBD2 matching 10 bases. Per germline, CDR1 DFQATT and CDR2 SNEGSKA (reference sequence). The CDR3 is 15 amino acids. V lost 0 bases and J lost 6; bases outside the gene matches: 5. As DNA, the CDR3 is TGCAGTGCTAGAGAGGGCTCTAGCGGGAGCAATGAGCAGTTCTTC. Its translation: CSAREGSSGSNEQFF.

The table lists this clonotype with a few counts. V usage is TRBV29-1 and J usage is TRBJ2-7; tentatively, D is TRBD1 (6 bases). Germline CDR1 reads SQVTM; CDR2 reads ANQGSEA. The CDR3 loop spans 11 amino acids. V lost 8 bases to trimming and J lost 3 bases, with 11 bases between them. The CDR3 here is CSFRDNYEQYF. CDR3 sequence (DNA): TGCAGCTTTCGGGACAACTACGAGCAGTACTTC.

The chain combines TRBV5-1 with TRBJ2-3, with D unclear. CDR1 and CDR2 from the germline V gene are SGHRS and YFSETQ. The CDR3 is 15 residues long. The V end lost 5 bases, the J end lost 2 bases, and 15 bases lay between the germline ends. The CDR3 loop is CASRRSPISTDTQYF. In DNA form, the CDR3 reads TGCGCCAGCAGAAGGTCACCGATCTCCACAGATACGCAGTATTTT.

This clonotype was picked up one time. J is TRBJ2-3 and V is TRBV14; D unclear. The germline V gene encodes CDR1 SGHDN and CDR2 FVKESK. Deletions cut 0 bases from V and 6 bases from J, with 13 bases between. This CDR3 contains 15 residues. Here the CDR3 DNA reads TGTGCCAGCAGCCAAGATGTGAGGCCCGCGGATACGCAGTATTTT. It encodes CASSQDVRPADTQYF.

The sample holds a few counts of this clonotype. This chain links TRBV29-1 with TRBJ2-1; maybe TRBD1 (5 bases). V lost 7 bases, J lost 1 base, and 11 bases lay in between. Germline loops: CDR1 SQVTM, CDR2 ANQGSEA. The length of the CDR3 is 13 residues. The CDR3, as DNA: TGCAGCGCCACAGGTTGGTCCTACAATGAGCAGTTCTTC. Translation gives CSATGWSYNEQFF.

The chain joins TRBV20-1 to TRBJ2-7, with D unresolved. The CDR3 has 15 residues. Germline CDR1 DFQATT, CDR2 SNEGSKA (reference sequence). V lost 0 bases and J 0 bases, leaving 12 bases between the germline ends. CDR3 DNA: TGCAGTGCTAGAGATCGGCGCGGATACTCCTACGAGCAGTACTTC. This translates into CSARDRRGYSYEQYF.

The chain carries TRBV11-2 and TRBJ2-5, with TRBD2 matching over 9 bases. With V trimmed by 9 bases and J by 5 bases, 13 bases remained unmatched. The germline V gene has CDR1 SGHAT and CDR2 FQNNGV. The length of the CDR3 is 15 residues. The CDR3 nucleotides are TGTGCCAGTATTAGGGGACTAGCCACGCGGGAGACCCAGTACTTC. Translation: CASIRGLATRETQYF.

The genes are TRBV20-1 and TRBJ2-4; perhaps TRBD2 as D (6 bases). Trimming stripped 5 bases from V and 0 bases from J, with 11 bases between. The CDR3 is 14 amino acids. Germline V gene sequence: CDR1 DFQATT, CDR2 SNEGSKA (reference sequence). The CDR3 protein is CSAGGTLAKNIQYF. The CDR3 DNA follows: TGCAGTGCTGGAGGGACTTTAGCCAAAAACATTCAGTACTTC.